The 12 T cell receptor beta chains below come from one sample, sequenced in a study of regulatory T cells in long-lasting Graves disease. Arm-PCR of CDR3 regions with iRepertoire HTBI primers generated TCR beta libraries. TCRdb redid the calling of the multiplex PCR reads with MiXCR, one entry per CDR3 protein. Of 400,000 to 500,000 distinct CDR3 sequences listed, about 17% are singletons. Described time point: newly diagnosed GD, antithyroid drugs for less than 3 months. PBMCs were the source of the RNA used for TCR sequencing. These records were also assigned to another study, of T cells in Graves' hyperthyroidism and ophthalmopathy.

The material sequenced was peripheral blood mononuclear cells (PBMCs), taken at new diagnosis, from a patient treated with antithyroid drugs. These receptors came from a woman aged 25-40 years with Graves disease.

This clonotype was observed at least ten times. The chain recombines TRBV18 with TRBJ1-2; TRBD1 is a possible D gene (6 bases). V lost 3 bases and J 2 bases, leaving 22 bases between the germline ends. The V gene's germline CDR1 is KGHSH and CDR2 LQKENI. CDR3 length equals 18 residues. For the CDR3, the DNA is TGTGCCAGCTCACCTTCTCGGGAGTGGACAGCTAAGAACTATGGCTACACCTTC. Residues: CASSPSREWTAKNYGYTF.

The chain carries TRBV20-1 and TRBJ2-2; TRBD1 might be the D (7 bases). In germline, CDR1 is DFQATT, CDR2 SNEGSKA (reference sequence). Between the trimmed V and J ends, which lost 0 bases and 7 bases, there was a span of 18 bases. This CDR3 comprises 16 residues. This CDR3 reads CSARDRTGGTDGELFF. For the CDR3, the DNA is TGCAGTGCTAGAGACCGGACAGGAGGGACGGACGGGGAGCTGTTTTTT.

This sequence joins TRBV13 and TRBJ2-5; D is perhaps TRBD2 (5 bases). The CDR3 spans 11 residues. Trimming removed 5 bases at V and 6 bases at J, with 7 bases between. From germline, CDR1 is PRHDT and CDR2 FYEKMQ (reference sequence). CDR3 sequence: CASSRRQTQYF. In nucleotides, the CDR3 is TGTGCCAGCAGCCGGAGGCAGACCCAGTACTTC.

The chain carries TRBV7-8 and TRBJ2-7, with TRBD2 matching 12 bases. This CDR3 spans 17 amino acids. CDR1 is SGHVS and CDR2 is FQNEAQ in the germline V gene. V lost 5 bases, J lost 4 bases, and 12 bases stayed unmatched. The CDR3 loop reads CASSPRRLAGVRYEQYF. The CDR3, as DNA: TGTGCCAGCAGCCCCCGGCGACTAGCGGGGGTACGTTACGAGCAGTACTTC. The full variable domain, rest sourced from reference TRBV7-8 and TRBJ2-7, is GAGVSQSPRYKVAKRGQDVALRCDPISGHVSLFWYQQALGQGPEFLTYFQNEAQLDKSGLPSDRFFAERPEGSVSTLKIQRTQQEDSAVYLCASSPRRLAGVRYEQYFGPGTRLTVT.

In this sample, this clonotype turned up a few times. A read error may explain this, as a much larger clone is one base away. V gene TRBV5-6 combines with J gene TRBJ2-2, with D possibly TRBD1 on 6 matching bases. The CDR3 is 13 residues long. Germline V lookup: CDR1 SGHDT, CDR2 YYEEEE. Trimming stripped 1 base from V and 6 bases from J, with 7 bases between. The CDR3 here is CASSLTGPGELFF. The CDR3 DNA reads TGTGCCAGCAGCTTGACAGGGCCCGGGGAGCTGTTTTTT.

This chain connects TRBV11-2 to TRBJ2-3, with TRBD2 matching 8 bases. Per the germline V gene, CDR1 is SGHAT and CDR2 is FQNNGV. The CDR3 covers 14 residues. Trimming at V came to 4 bases and at J to 5 bases, leaving 5 bases not matched to a gene. The CDR3 nucleotides are TGTGCCAGCAGCTCCGACAGCGGGAGAGATACGCAGTATTTT. Protein: CASSSDSGRDTQYF.

This clonotype was counted ten times or more. V is TRBV10-3 and J is TRBJ2-1; 10 bases agree with TRBD2. CDR1 ENHRY and CDR2 SYGVKD come from the germline V gene. With 4 bases clipped from V and 4 bases from J, the junction kept 7 bases outside the gene matches. The CDR3 totals 16 residues. This chain's CDR3 is CAISGPGTSEYNEQFF. For the CDR3, the DNA is TGTGCCATCAGTGGACCAGGGACTAGCGAGTACAATGAGCAGTTCTTC.

Only one count was recorded for this clonotype. The gene calls are TRBV6-4 and TRBJ2-1; the D gene is possibly TRBD2 (5 bases). V lost 3 bases and J lost 15, with 21 bases in between. CDR1 and CDR2 (germline): MRHNA, SNTAGT. This CDR3 spans 14 amino acids. The CDR3 reads CASSESAGGLDPFF. CDR3 in DNA: TGTGCCAGCAGTGAATCGGCCGGCGGGCTCGACCCGTTCTTC.

The chain combines TRBV7-8 with TRBJ2-3; TRBD2 aligns across 7 bases. This CDR3 is built from 15 residues. Germline CDR1 is SGHVS and CDR2 is FQNEAQ. J lost 2 bases, V lost 1 base, and 3 bases had no gene match. The CDR3 region is CASSLVAGATDTQYF. The CDR3 DNA is TGTGCCAGCAGCTTAGTAGCGGGTGCCACAGATACGCAGTATTTT.

Many counts were recorded for this clonotype. The J gene is TRBJ2-3, the V gene TRBV7-2; TRBD2 matches at 11 bases. In germline, CDR1 is SGHTA, CDR2 FQGNSA. Trimming at V came to 2 bases and at J to 6 bases, leaving 10 bases not matched to a gene. This CDR3 is 17 amino acids long. The CDR3 protein is CASSLQLISGRGDTQYF. The CDR3 DNA reads TGTGCCAGCAGCTTACAGCTTATTAGCGGGAGGGGGGATACGCAGTATTTT.

The chain has TRBV5-6 and TRBJ1-1; TRBD1 aligns across 10 bases. Germline trimming cut 3 bases from V and 6 bases from J; bases unmatched to any gene: 11. CDR3 length equals 16 residues. CDR1 and CDR2 from the germline V gene are SGHDT and YYEEEE. CDR3 residues: CASSWTGQGVGAEAFF. The CDR3 bases are TGTGCCAGCAGCTGGACCGGACAGGGGGTAGGGGCTGAAGCTTTCTTT.

This clonotype was seen repeatedly, ten times or more. CDR3 region: CARSSLGNYGYTF. In DNA, the CDR3 is TGTGCCAGATCCTCCCTAGGGAACTATGGCTACACCTTC. This sequence joins TRBV2 and TRBJ1-2, with D unclear. This CDR3 spans 13 amino acids. Germline CDR1 reads SNHLY; CDR2 reads FYNNEI. The V gene lost 9 bases and the J gene lost 2 bases, with 13 bases spanning the gap.